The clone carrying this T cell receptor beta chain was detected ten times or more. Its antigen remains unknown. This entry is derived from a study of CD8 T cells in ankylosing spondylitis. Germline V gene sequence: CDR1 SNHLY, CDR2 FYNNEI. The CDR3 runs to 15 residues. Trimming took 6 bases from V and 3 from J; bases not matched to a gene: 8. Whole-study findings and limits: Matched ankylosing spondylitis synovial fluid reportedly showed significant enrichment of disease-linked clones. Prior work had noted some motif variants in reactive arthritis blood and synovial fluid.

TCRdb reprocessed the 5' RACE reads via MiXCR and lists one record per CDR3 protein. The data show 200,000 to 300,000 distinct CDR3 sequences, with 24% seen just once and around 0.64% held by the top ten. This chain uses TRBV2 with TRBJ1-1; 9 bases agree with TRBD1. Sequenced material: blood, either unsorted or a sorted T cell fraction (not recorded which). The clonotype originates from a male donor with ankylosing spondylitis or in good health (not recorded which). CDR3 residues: CASRPRTGADTEAFF. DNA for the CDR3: TGTGCCAGCAGGCCTAGGACAGGGGCCGACACTGAAGCTTTCTTT.